Following are 8 T cell receptor beta chains from one sample sequenced in a study of T cell responses to AZD1222 COVID-19 vaccine. Method: immunoSEQ multiplex PCR; TCRdb's copy keeps in-frame clones and lacks some. The table records tens of thousands of clones, 86% of them present only once. This material consisted of peripheral blood, taken on day 0 of AZD1222 vaccination. These receptors all stem from an adult in good health.

This sequence joins TRBV6-6 and TRBJ2-1; TRBD1 might be the D (5 bases). V gave up 5 bases and J gave up 3 bases, with 23 bases separating them. The CDR3 has 18 residues. The germline V gene has CDR1 MNHNY and CDR2 SVGAGI (reference sequence). The DNA for the CDR3 is TGTGCCAGCAGTCACACCTCCCCCACGGACAACCTCTACAATGAGCAGTTCTTC. Protein product: CASSHTSPTDNLYNEQFF.

The genes are TRBV6-5 and TRBJ1-3, with D possibly matching TRBD1 (6 bases). CDR1 and CDR2 (germline): MNHEY, SVGAGI. Trimming shortened V by 4 bases and J by 1 base, and 11 bases separated the two germline ends. The CDR3 is made up of 15 amino acids. CDR3 region: CASSSLQGSGNTIYF. The CDR3 DNA reads as TGTGCCAGCAGTTCCCTACAGGGATCTGGAAACACCATATATTTT.

This clone was seen a few times. The rearrangement uses TRBV21-1 and TRBJ1-4. TRBV21-1 is tagged as a pseudogene. The CDR3 contains 17 residues. The CDR3 DNA follows: TGTGCCAGCAGCAAAGCCTTAATGGCCCGGTGGGGTGAAAAACTGTTTTTT. This translates into CASSKALMARWGEKLFF.

This chain links TRBV19 with TRBJ2-2, with TRBD2 as a possible D gene (6 bases). CDR1 is LNHDA and CDR2 is SQIVND in the germline V gene (reference sequence). The CDR3 totals 16 residues. V lost 7 bases and J lost 2, with 17 bases in between. The CDR3 spells CASTTGGSTNTGELFF. The CDR3 DNA sequence: TGTGCCAGTACCACTGGAGGGTCGACCAACACCGGGGAGCTGTTTTTT.

The chain uses TRBV18 and TRBJ1-1, with 9 bases that match TRBD1. J was trimmed by 0 bases and V by 6 bases; bases with no gene match: 8. The CDR3 length is 16 residues. CDR1 and CDR2 from the germline V gene are KGHSH and LQKENI. CDR3 DNA: TGTGCCAGCTCCCGTGGGACAGGGTCTATGAACACTGAAGCTTTCTTT. Residues: CASSRGTGSMNTEAFF.

The rearrangement links TRBV7-9 to TRBJ2-1, with 13 bases lining up with TRBD2. The germline V gene has CDR1 SEHNR and CDR2 FQNEAQ (reference sequence). The CDR3 contains 15 residues. The V gene end was trimmed by 3 bases and the J gene end by 7 bases; junction bases not matched to a gene: 3. CDR3 coding DNA: TGTGCCAGCAGCTTTACTAGCGGGGGGGCTAATGAGCAGTTCTTC. Translated: CASSFTSGGANEQFF.

Only one count was recorded for this clone. The V gene is TRBV6-5, the J gene TRBJ1-3; D possibly corresponds to TRBD1 (5 bases). The CDR3 is 15 residues long. Germline assignment: CDR1 MNHEY and CDR2 SVGAGI. The germline V and J ends were trimmed by 9 bases and 5 bases, with 20 bases remaining between them. CDR3 in DNA: TGTGCCAGTAGCGGGGGGAACACTCGCAGAAACACCATATATTTT. It encodes CASSGGNTRRNTIYF.

Details on this clone: A junction boundary mismatches the germline segment, possibly from a read error. The chain combines TRBV7-8 with TRBJ2-7; tentative D call: TRBD1 (6 bases). CDR1 SGHVS and CDR2 FQNEAQ come from the germline V gene. This CDR3 spans 12 amino acids. The CDR3 spells CASSSDSLPKNF. The CDR3, as DNA: TGTGCCAGCAGCTCGGACAGTCTCCCTAAGAACTTC.